The clone carrying this T cell receptor beta chain was recorded only once. This record comes from a study of T cell changes during pregnancy in multiple sclerosis. The method was immunoSEQ multiplex PCR; TCRdb's version includes in-frame clones alone and lacks a portion of them. This sample has 75,000 to 100,000 clones, with 90% to 95% found just once. The starting material was peripheral blood, obtained after pregnancy. The receptor's source is a female donor in good health, enrolled as a control in a pregnancy study.

The CDR3 bases are TGCGCCAGCTCAAGGGGGGGGGATGGGGAGCAGTTCTTC. It codes for CASSRGGDGEQFF. J is TRBJ2-1 and V is TRBV4-3, with D possibly matching TRBD2 (7 bases). Germline CDR1 reads LGHNA; CDR2 reads YSLEER. The CDR3 spans 13 residues. Deletions cut 8 bases from V and 10 bases from J, with 18 bases between.